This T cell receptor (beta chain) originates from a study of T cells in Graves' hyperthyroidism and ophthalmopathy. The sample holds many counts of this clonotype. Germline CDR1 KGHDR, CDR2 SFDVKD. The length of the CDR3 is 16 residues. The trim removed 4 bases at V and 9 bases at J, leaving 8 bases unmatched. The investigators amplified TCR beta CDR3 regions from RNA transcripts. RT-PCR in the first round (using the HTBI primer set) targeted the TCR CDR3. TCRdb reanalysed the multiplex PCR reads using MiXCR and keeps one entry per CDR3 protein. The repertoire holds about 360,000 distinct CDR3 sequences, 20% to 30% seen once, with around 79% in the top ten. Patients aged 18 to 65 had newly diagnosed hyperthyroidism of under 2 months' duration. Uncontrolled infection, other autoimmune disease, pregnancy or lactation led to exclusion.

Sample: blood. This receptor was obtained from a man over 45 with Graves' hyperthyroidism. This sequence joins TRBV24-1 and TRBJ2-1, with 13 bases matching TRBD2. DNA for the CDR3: TGTGCCACCAGTGACCCCGGACTAGCGGGAGAGACTGAGCAGTTCTTC. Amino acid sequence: CATSDPGLAGETEQFF.